The TCR beta chain under discussion was sequenced for a study of tumor-infiltrating lymphocytes in primary liver carcinoma. On the study more broadly: Among the tumors, stages were T1-T3 N0M0 and sizes roughly 4 to 10 cm. Study-level points and caveats: The 250 largest clones made up significantly more of tumor than blood repertoires (p = 0.039). Lesser overlap characterized tumor-adjacent and tumor-blood pairs relative to tumor region pairs.

With regard to this clonotype: Its antigen is currently unknown. A much larger clone is a single base away; this may be a read error.

Germline DNA was also extracted, and blood RNA derived from unsorted whole blood. They drew about 4 milliliters of peripheral blood before surgery. A primer matching the constant region was used to make TCR beta cDNA from approximately 500 ng of total RNA. Generation of the TCR beta libraries relied on three nested multiplex PCR rounds using slightly modified ARM-PCR. Rounds one and two of PCR, each of about 10 cycles, were primed with TRBV1-TRBV30 forward primers and a C-beta reverse primer. Via MiXCR, TCRdb re-called the multiplex PCR reads, giving one row per CDR3 protein. The sample consists of approximately 330,000 distinct CDR3 sequences, about 65% of them appearing once. The CDR3 sequence is 14 residues long. Germline values: CDR1 MNHNS, CDR2 SASEGT. Trimming left V 2 bases short and J 0 bases short, with 7 bases between.

The V gene is TRBV6-1, the J gene TRBJ1-1; D remains ambiguous. The sequencing input was peripheral blood. The source is a man aged 40-49 years with primary liver carcinoma and hepatitis B virus infection. The CDR3 loop is CASSESGLNTEAFF. The CDR3 nucleotides are TGTGCCAGCAGTGAATCGGGGTTGAACACTGAAGCTTTCTTT.